These T cell receptor beta chains were read from a single sample in a study of blood T cell repertoires in COVID-19. Libraries were prepared by immunoSEQ multiplex PCR; TCRdb keeps only in-frame clonotypes and omits some of them. Of roughly 200,000 clones in the sample, over 75% were seen once. The sample was peripheral blood. These receptors were collected from a man aged 55-75 years with acute or convalescent COVID-19. Each CDR3 is given without its conserved first and last residue.

V: TRBV6-6; J: TRBJ2-1; CDR3: ASSYPDRADEQF
V: TRBV5-1; J: TRBJ1-6; CDR3: ASSLAGFSPLH
V: TRBV11-2; J: TRBJ2-1; CDR3: ASYGGGMGGPISYNEQF
V: TRBV4-3; J: TRBJ2-1; CDR3: ASSRLGGGYNEQF
V: TRBV7-2; J: TRBJ2-5; CDR3: ASSPTLGQGRLETQY
V: TRBV29-1; J: TRBJ2-7; CDR3: SIASGSGEQY
V: TRBV10-3; J: TRBJ2-5; CDR3: AISIDRFKTQY
V: TRBV4-2; J: TRBJ2-5; CDR3: ASSQRFSRTVQETQY
V: TRBV7-9; J: TRBJ1-4; CDR3: ASSPDSNEKLF
V: TRBV7-2; J: TRBJ2-5; CDR3: ASSLANRGQETQY
V: TRBV7-9; J: TRBJ2-3; CDR3: ASSPTGVTDTQY
V: TRBV11-2; J: TRBJ2-3; CDR3: ASSLYPARLRTDTQY
V: TRBV9; J: TRBJ2-1; CDR3: ASSVSGRREQF
V: TRBV19; J: TRBJ1-5; CDR3: ASSSDRLSPNQPQH
V: TRBV15; J: TRBJ2-3; CDR3: ATSSGENTQY
V: TRBV7-7; J: TRBJ2-5; CDR3: ASSPRSGTGGAYHAETQY
V: TRBV15; J: TRBJ2-5; CDR3: ATSRGGAGVGETQY
V: TRBV18; J: TRBJ1-4; CDR3: ASSRNPQGENEKLF
V: TRBV19; J: TRBJ1-1; CDR3: ASRAGGGNTEAF
V: TRBV6-2/TRBV6-3; J: TRBJ2-1; CDR3: ASSYLGLAGPKNEQF
V: TRBV6-5; J: TRBJ2-7; CDR3: ASTERGNYEQY
V: TRBV30; J: TRBJ2-2; CDR3: AWSVRRRSGKNTGELF
V: TRBV10-3; J: TRBJ1-2; CDR3: AISGDRWYGYT
V: TRBV18; J: TRBJ2-1; CDR3: ASSPDSDEQF
V: TRBV3-1/TRBV3-2; J: TRBJ2-5; CDR3: ASSQDWGVGETQY
V: TRBV28; J: TRBJ2-7; CDR3: ASSLFAARHEQY
V: TRBV4-3; J: TRBJ2-1; CDR3: ASSHLPGQRYNEQF
V: TRBV28; J: TRBJ1-6; CDR3: ASSRGYNSPLH
V: TRBV19; J: TRBJ2-2; CDR3: ASRDGGATNTGELF
V: TRBV24-1; J: TRBJ2-1; CDR3: ATSDPGTHSRNEQF
V: TRBV6-6; J: TRBJ2-1; CDR3: ASTGTFNEQF
V: TRBV5-4; J: TRBJ1-3; CDR3: ASSQESSGNTIY
V: TRBV7-2; J: TRBJ2-3; CDR3: ASSPPGGRVGDTQY
V: TRBV12-3/TRBV12-4; J: TRBJ2-1; CDR3: ASSKETGTEQF
V: TRBV9; J: TRBJ2-3; CDR3: ASSGPPGGPDTQY
V: TRBV5-4; J: TRBJ2-1; CDR3: ASSPRRVAGVEQF
V: TRBV2; J: TRBJ2-3; CDR3: ASGGGGDTQY
V: TRBV6-6; J: TRBJ2-7; CDR3: ASSRWTQGTDEQY
V: TRBV28; J: TRBJ1-4; CDR3: ASSRGGMGNEKLF
V: TRBV4-2; J: TRBJ2-1; CDR3: ASSGQGGYNEQF
V: TRBV10-3; J: TRBJ2-1; CDR3: AISEPKREQF
V: TRBV7-2; J: TRBJ2-3; CDR3: ASTQQGQSTDTQY
V: TRBV30; J: TRBJ2-7; CDR3: AWSGVLAGGYEQY